Detailed here is one T cell receptor beta chain. The record originates from a study of blood T cell repertoires in COVID-19. About the study: Sources were T cells, B-cell-depleted T cells, or PBMCs; the material itself was cDNA or gDNA.

The CDR3 length is 14 residues. Germline CDR1 reads SGHDT; CDR2 reads YYEEEE. V dropped 4 bases and J dropped 5; count of bases not matched to a gene: 6. This study enrolled people aged roughly 18 to 100 from about two dozen US geographic areas. Donors of Cohort 3 who recovered were those that had two negative PCRs, clearance, or symptom resolution. Authors' processing steps: Estimation of nucleated cell counts relied on the amplification of reference gene primers. Assay: immunoSEQ multiplex PCR; the TCRdb copy retains only in-frame clones and omits some. D and trimming were read from the DNA, whereas the V and J calls and clone size are those reported in that table. The profile shows some 330,000 clones, 65% to 90% of them singletons.

The chain carries TRBV5-6 and TRBJ2-5; 9 nucleotides agree with TRBD1. Sequencing was done on a sample of PBMCs or T cells enriched from blood (not recorded which). This receptor was taken from a man aged 25 to 40 who had recovered from COVID-19. The CDR3 DNA is TGTGCCAGCAGCCGGGACAGGGTTAGGGAGACCCAGTACTTC. Protein sequence: CASSRDRVRETQYF.